The rows below give T cell receptor beta chains drawn from one sample of a study of CD8 T cells in ankylosing spondylitis. TCRdb reprocessed the 5' RACE reads with MiXCR, giving one entry per CDR3 protein. In the table there are 200,000 to 300,000 distinct CDR3 sequences, around 9.2% of which are singletons. Input material: blood, either unsorted or a sorted T cell fraction (not recorded which). All receptors come from a male donor with ankylosing spondylitis or in good health (not recorded which). Both conserved end residues are part of each CDR3. The order of the fields is J gene, V gene, clone size, D gene, CDR3 protein, CDR3 DNA. D genes are given only for firm matches. Only part of the rows carry a size: once, few, many, or a class if the clone is expanded.

>TRBJ1-3|TRBV5-1|many|TRBD1
CASSLGQGRNTIYF
TGCGCCAGCAGCCTCGGACAGGGCCGAAACACCATATATTTT
>TRBJ1-1|TRBV6-2/TRBV6-3|once|TRBD1
CDSRPGGGTEAFF
TGTGACAGCAGACCAGGGGGAGGCACTGAAGCTTTCTTT
>TRBJ2-7|TRBV20-1|many|-
CSARDWGEKSYEQYF
TGCAGTGCTAGAGATTGGGGGGAGAAGTCCTACGAGCAGTACTTC
>TRBJ2-7|TRBV5-1|-|-
CASSLRGEGSYEQYF
TGCGCCAGCAGCTTAAGAGGCGAAGGCTCCTACGAGCAGTACTTC
>TRBJ2-3|TRBV20-1|many|TRBD2
CSARSPSGYTDTQYF
TGCAGTGCTAGAAGCCCTAGCGGTTACACAGATACGCAGTATTTT
>TRBJ2-1|TRBV11-2|-|-
CASSFSGGGPLYNEQFF
TGTGCCAGCAGCTTTAGTGGGGGGGGCCCCCTCTACAATGAGCAGTTCTTC
>TRBJ2-7|TRBV4-1|many|-
CASSQVPARSSYEQYF
TGCGCCAGCAGCCAAGTACCGGCGCGTAGCTCCTACGAGCAGTACTTC
>TRBJ1-2|TRBV7-8|many|-
CASTPRRGDYGYTF
TGTGCCAGCACCCCTCGCCGGGGGGACTATGGCTACACCTTC
>TRBJ2-7|TRBV5-1|many|-
CASSDGTVYEQYF
TGCGCCAGCAGCGACGGGACTGTCTACGAGCAGTACTTC
>TRBJ2-5|TRBV7-2|-|-
CASSLLWKRWPEETQYF
TGTGCCAGCAGCTTACTCTGGAAGCGTTGGCCGGAAGAGACCCAGTACTTC
>TRBJ2-3|TRBV3-1|-|-
CASSQDFEKGLLTDTQYF
TGTGCCAGCAGCCAAGATTTCGAGAAAGGACTCCTCACAGATACGCAGTATTTT
>TRBJ2-2|TRBV5-1|many|-
CASRAGTTDTGELFF
TGCGCCAGCAGGGCCGGGACAACAGACACCGGGGAGCTGTTTTTT
>TRBJ2-1|TRBV18|-|-
CASALWPDRDEQFF
TGTGCCAGCGCCCTTTGGCCGGATAGAGATGAGCAGTTCTTC
>TRBJ1-5|TRBV19|-|TRBD1
CASTSTGGQPQHF
TGTGCCAGTACCTCGACAGGGGGCCAGCCCCAGCATTTT
>TRBJ2-5|TRBV20-1|-|TRBD1
CSARSRTGEETQYF
TGCAGTGCTCGCTCCCGGACAGGGGAAGAGACCCAGTACTTC
>TRBJ1-1|TRBV7-9|few|-
CASSLPTEAFF
TGTGCCAGCAGCTTACCTACTGAAGCTTTCTTT
>TRBJ2-7|TRBV20-1|many|-
CSARSSLTGPYEQYF
TGCAGTGCTAGATCATCCCTGACAGGACCTTACGAGCAGTACTTC
>TRBJ2-2|TRBV5-1|many|-
CASSPRMRDTGELFF
TGCGCCAGCAGCCCCCGCATGCGGGACACCGGGGAGCTGTTTTTT
>TRBJ2-5|TRBV7-2|-|-
CASSFDRYQETQYF
TGTGCCAGCAGCTTTGACAGGTACCAAGAGACCCAGTACTTC
>TRBJ2-5|TRBV5-5|-|-
CASSLELGDSPETQYF
TGTGCCAGCAGCTTGGAGTTGGGAGACTCACCAGAGACCCAGTACTTC
>TRBJ2-5|TRBV5-1|-|TRBD1
CASSPQGASETQYF
TGCGCCAGCAGCCCACAGGGGGCGAGTGAGACCCAGTACTTC
>TRBJ2-1|TRBV5-1|many|TRBD2
CASSLGASGGGSYNEQFF
TGCGCCAGCAGCTTGGGAGCTAGCGGGGGGGGATCCTACAATGAGCAGTTCTTC
>TRBJ2-1|TRBV29-1|many|TRBD1
CSVEGTGDRYNEQFF
TGCAGCGTTGAAGGGACAGGGGATCGGTACAATGAGCAGTTCTTC
>TRBJ2-5|TRBV20-1|few|TRBD1
CSATELGQGDQETQYF
TGCAGTGCCACCGAACTCGGACAGGGCGACCAAGAGACCCAGTACTTC
>TRBJ2-5|TRBV5-1|many|TRBD2
CASSSGLEGETQYF
TGCGCCAGCAGCTCCGGACTAGAGGGGGAGACCCAGTACTTC
>TRBJ1-1|TRBV7-3|-|-
CASSFSQGLEAFF
TGTGCCAGCAGCTTTTCTCAGGGGCTCGAAGCTTTCTTT
>TRBJ2-5|TRBV25-1|-|TRBD2
CASSETSWGETQYF
TGTGCCAGCAGTGAGACTAGCTGGGGGGAGACCCAGTACTTC
>TRBJ1-5|TRBV7-2|few|-
CASSLAGGAVQPQHF
TGTGCCAGCAGCTTAGCGGGGGGGGCGGTTCAGCCCCAGCATTTT
>TRBJ2-1|TRBV4-3|many|TRBD1
CASSQDTTGDNNEQFF
TGCGCCAGCAGCCAAGATACGACAGGGGACAACAATGAGCAGTTCTTC